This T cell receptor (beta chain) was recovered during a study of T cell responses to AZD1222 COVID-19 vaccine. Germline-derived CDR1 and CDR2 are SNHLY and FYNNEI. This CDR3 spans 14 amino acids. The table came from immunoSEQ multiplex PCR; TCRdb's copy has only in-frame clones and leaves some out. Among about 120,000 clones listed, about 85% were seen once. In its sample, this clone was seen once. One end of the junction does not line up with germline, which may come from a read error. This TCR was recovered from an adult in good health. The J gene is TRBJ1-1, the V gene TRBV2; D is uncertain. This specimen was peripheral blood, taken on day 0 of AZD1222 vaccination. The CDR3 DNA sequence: TGTGCCAGCAGCGACGCAACAACAACTTCAGGCGTCTTTTTT. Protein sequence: CASSDATTTSGVFF.